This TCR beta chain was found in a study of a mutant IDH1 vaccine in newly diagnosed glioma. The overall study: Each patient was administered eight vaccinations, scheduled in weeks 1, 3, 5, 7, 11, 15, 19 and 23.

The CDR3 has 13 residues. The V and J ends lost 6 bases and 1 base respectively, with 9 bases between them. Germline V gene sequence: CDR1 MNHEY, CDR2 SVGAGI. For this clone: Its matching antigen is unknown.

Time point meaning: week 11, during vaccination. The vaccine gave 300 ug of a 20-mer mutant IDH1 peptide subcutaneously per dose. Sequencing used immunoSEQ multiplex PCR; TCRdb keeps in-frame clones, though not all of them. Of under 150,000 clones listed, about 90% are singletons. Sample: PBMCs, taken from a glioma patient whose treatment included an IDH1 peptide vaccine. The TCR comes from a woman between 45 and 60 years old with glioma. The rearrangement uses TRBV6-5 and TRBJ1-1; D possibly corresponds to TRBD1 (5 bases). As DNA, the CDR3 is TGTGCCAGCAGCCCGACAGAGAACACTGAAGCTTTCTTT. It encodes CASSPTENTEAFF.